This TCR beta chain comes out of a study of beta chain features in type 1 diabetes. Isolated RNA was reverse transcribed in full, so expressed TCRB transcripts were sequenced. Assay used: immunoSEQ multiplex PCR; TCRdb lists only in-frame clones, some missing. In the table there are roughly 310,000 clones, 9.5% to 12% of which are singletons. CDR1 and CDR2 from the germline V gene are SGHNT and YYREEE (reference sequence). The V gene lost 6 bases and the J gene lost 3 bases, with 17 bases spanning the gap. CDR3 size: 15 residues. The rearrangement links TRBV5-4 to TRBJ2-3, with D possibly being TRBD2 (6 bases). The specimen sequenced was naive CD4+ T cells from blood. The TCR originated in a woman in her thirties in good health. The CDR3 DNA reads TGTGCCAGCACACGACACGGAGGGTCAACAGATACGCAGTATTTT. It is translated as CASTRHGGSTDTQYF.